Listed here is a single T cell receptor (beta chain). Other DNA sequences within the sample encode an identical CDR3. CDR1 is DFQATT and CDR2 is SNEGSKA in the germline V gene (reference sequence). The CDR3 is made up of 11 amino acids. The ends were cut back, 0 bases at V and 1 base at J, with 0 bases in the middle. This record belongs to a study of T cell responses to AZD1222 COVID-19 vaccine. Assay used: immunoSEQ multiplex PCR; TCRdb lists only in-frame clones, some missing. The repertoire consists of under 130,000 clones, with about 88% occurring once and the leading ten covering around 45%. The V call is TRBV20-1, the J call TRBJ1-1; no definite D call. This clonotype originated in an adult who received the AZD1222 COVID-19 vaccine. Material: peripheral blood, obtained 28 days after the second AZD1222 dose. The CDR3 region is CSARENTEAFF. The CDR3 DNA is TGCAGTGCTAGAGAGAACACTGAAGCTTTCTTT.